These T cell receptor beta chains were read from a single sample in a study of blood T cells in healthy people across ages. TCRdb independently ran MiXCR on the 5' RACE reads; one entry per CDR3 protein. The sample carries 1.5 million to 2 million distinct CDR3 sequences, just under 50% recorded once. The sample was blood. The receptor source for this set is a woman between 35 and 50 years old in good health. Each CDR3 is given with its conserved first and last residue. A D gene is named only where the DNA matches it firmly. The size field is filled for only some rows; it gives once, few, many or a size class.

CDR3 protein | CDR3 DNA | D gene | J gene | clone size | V gene
CAGSSPGQGASDYGYTF | TGTGCCGGCAGCTCGCCGGGACAGGGGGCGTCGGACTATGGCTACACCTTC | TRBD1 | TRBJ1-2 | NA | TRBV7-2
CASSDTSGGGTRTDTQYF | TGTGCCAGCAGCGATACTAGCGGGGGGGGCACAAGGACAGATACGCAGTATTTT | TRBD2 | TRBJ2-3 | many | TRBV6-1
CGASGGAGDSYNEQFF | TGTGGAGCTAGCGGGGGGGCCGGGGATTCCTACAATGAGCAGTTCTTC | TRBD2 | TRBJ2-1 | NA | TRBV12-3/TRBV12-4
CASSPPPSNVLTF | TGTGCCAGCAGCCCGCCCCCGTCCAACGTCCTGACTTTC | NA | TRBJ2-6 | few | TRBV7-9
CAISDLKTGSSYEQYF | TGTGCCATCAGTGATCTGAAGACAGGAAGCTCCTACGAGCAGTACTTC | NA | TRBJ2-7 | NA | TRBV10-3
CASSLAGASGANVLTF | TGCGCCAGCAGCTTGGCAGGGGCATCTGGGGCCAACGTCCTGACTTTC | NA | TRBJ2-6 | NA | TRBV5-1
CASSLGFYDTEAFF | TGTGCCAGCAGCTTAGGCTTCTATGACACTGAAGCTTTCTTT | NA | TRBJ1-1 | few | TRBV11-3
CASSLGGTAYF | TGTGCCAGCAGCTTAGGCGGGACGGCGTACTTC | NA | TRBJ2-7 | NA | TRBV7-2
CSARPYPGPPNYEQYF | TGCAGTGCTAGACCCTATCCGGGACCACCAAACTACGAGCAGTACTTC | NA | TRBJ2-7 | NA | TRBV20-1
CASSRAGSGSPNQPQHF | TGTGCCAGCAGCCGCGCCGGGTCAGGGTCTCCCAATCAGCCCCAGCATTTT | NA | TRBJ1-5 | few | TRBV6-1
CASSWIGTQYF | TGTGCCAGCAGTTGGATTGGGACCCAGTACTTC | NA | TRBJ2-5 | NA | TRBV25-1
CASRGGQSHPNEQFF | TGTGCCAGCAGAGGGGGACAGTCACACCCCAATGAGCAGTTCTTC | TRBD1 | TRBJ2-1 | NA | TRBV6-1
CASSAEAGIDTQYF | TGCGCCAGCAGCGCCGAAGCGGGGATAGATACGCAGTATTTT | TRBD2 | TRBJ2-3 | NA | TRBV5-1
CATSRGGGQPQHF | TGTGCCACCAGTCGTGGGGGTGGACAGCCCCAGCATTTT | NA | TRBJ1-5 | few | TRBV15
CATSRDSHTEAFF | TGTGCCACCAGTAGGGACAGCCACACTGAAGCTTTCTTT | TRBD1 | TRBJ1-1 | NA | TRBV24-1
CASSASRTGTSKGETQYF | TGTGCCAGCAGCGCCTCAAGGACAGGGACTAGTAAGGGGGAGACCCAGTACTTC | NA | TRBJ2-5 | NA | TRBV9
CSARGWGLGPDTQYF | TGCAGTGCTAGAGGGTGGGGGCTAGGCCCAGATACGCAGTATTTT | NA | TRBJ2-3 | NA | TRBV20-1
CASSQAGGLGKTQYF | TGCGCCAGCAGCCAAGCGGGGGGGCTAGGAAAGACCCAGTACTTC | TRBD2 | TRBJ2-5 | NA | TRBV4-3
CASSFGGLGNGEQFF | TGTGCCAGCAGTTTCGGGGGGTTGGGGAACGGTGAGCAGTTCTTC | TRBD2 | TRBJ2-1 | NA | TRBV12-3/TRBV12-4
CASTPSSGERAYEQYF | TGTGCCAGCACCCCATCGAGCGGGGAACGTGCCTACGAGCAGTACTTC | TRBD2 | TRBJ2-7 | NA | TRBV12-3/TRBV12-4
CASSRRQALNTEAFF | TGTGCCAGCAGCAGGAGACAGGCGCTAAACACTGAAGCTTTCTTT | NA | TRBJ1-1 | few | TRBV7-9
CASRTQEAGETQYF | TGTGCCAGCAGGACACAGGAGGCAGGGGAGACCCAGTACTTC | NA | TRBJ2-5 | NA | TRBV2
CASSQGVEGGTQYF | TGCGCCAGCAGCCAAGGAGTGGAGGGTGGGACCCAGTACTTC | NA | TRBJ2-5 | many | TRBV4-3
CASSYSPEPAGQPQHF | TGTGCCAGCAGTTACTCGCCAGAACCGGCGGGTCAGCCCCAGCATTTT | NA | TRBJ1-5 | NA | TRBV6-2/TRBV6-3
CATSSILAGGPNTQYF | TGTGCCACCAGCAGCATCCTAGCGGGGGGCCCCAATACGCAGTATTTT | TRBD2 | TRBJ2-3 | few | TRBV15
CASSQGYIPYSNQPQHF | TGTGCCAGCAGCCAAGGGTATATACCATATAGCAATCAGCCCCAGCATTTT | NA | TRBJ1-5 | NA | TRBV14
CASSLVPRQGDTQYF | TGTGCCAGCAGTTTAGTCCCGAGACAGGGGGATACGCAGTATTTT | TRBD1 | TRBJ2-3 | once | TRBV27
CSVDRDISANYGYTF | TGCAGCGTTGACAGGGACATTTCGGCTAACTATGGCTACACCTTC | NA | TRBJ1-2 | NA | TRBV29-1
CASSVDNKNTGELFF | TGTGCCAGCAGCGTCGACAATAAGAACACCGGGGAGCTGTTTTTT | NA | TRBJ2-2 | few | TRBV9
CASSGGANQPQHF | TGTGCCAGCAGTGGGGGAGCCAATCAGCCCCAGCATTTT | NA | TRBJ1-5 | few | TRBV25-1
CASSQVLRGRTNEKLFF | TGCGCCAGCAGCCAAGTCCTCCGAGGGCGGACTAATGAAAAACTGTTTTTT | NA | TRBJ1-4 | NA | TRBV4-3
CASSLRATTNSPLHF | TGTGCCAGCAGTCTCCGGGCCACTACGAACTCACCCCTCCACTTT | NA | TRBJ1-6 | NA | TRBV27
CASSSGTAAGYTF | TGTGCCAGCAGCTCTGGGACAGCGGCCGGCTACACCTTC | TRBD1 | TRBJ1-2 | NA | TRBV7-2
CASSFQEDTEAFF | TGTGCCAGCAGCTTCCAGGAGGACACTGAAGCTTTCTTT | NA | TRBJ1-1 | once | TRBV11-3
CSARSSGGPSETQYF | TGCAGTGCTAGATCATCGGGGGGGCCCTCAGAGACCCAGTACTTC | TRBD2 | TRBJ2-5 | NA | TRBV20-1
CASSYRGQGYTDTQYF | TGTGCCAGCAGTTACCGAGGACAGGGCTACACAGATACGCAGTATTTT | TRBD1 | TRBJ2-3 | NA | TRBV6-5
CASSPVQGGYEQYF | TGCGCCAGCAGCCCTGTTCAGGGGGGCTACGAGCAGTACTTC | NA | TRBJ2-7 | few | TRBV4-3
CASRIGGEFGYTF | TGTGCCAGCAGGATAGGGGGGGAGTTTGGCTACACCTTC | NA | TRBJ1-2 | few | TRBV7-2
CASGPAEGWETQYF | TGTGCTAGTGGTCCAGCGGAGGGATGGGAGACCCAGTACTTC | NA | TRBJ2-5 | few | TRBV12-5
CASSLPPNRVRGYTF | TGTGCCAGCAGCTTACCCCCCAACAGGGTACGCGGCTACACCTTC | NA | TRBJ1-2 | few | TRBV7-2
CVSSDQGTGEQYF | TGTGTCAGCAGTGACCAGGGGACTGGGGAGCAGTACTTC | NA | TRBJ2-4 | once | TRBV27
CASSLQAPNEQFF | TGTGCCAGCAGTTTACAGGCCCCCAATGAGCAGTTCTTC | NA | TRBJ2-1 | NA | TRBV6-2/TRBV6-3
CASSRLRGAVHEQYF | TGTGCCAGCAGTCGCCTCCGAGGGGCGGTCCACGAGCAGTACTTC | NA | TRBJ2-7 | NA | TRBV6-6
CASSLVPAPIHEQYF | TGTGCCAGCAGCTTAGTCCCGGCTCCGATTCACGAGCAGTACTTC | NA | TRBJ2-7 | NA | TRBV7-2
CASSLGAGTALNTEAFF | TGTGCCAGCAGTTTAGGCGCAGGGACAGCCTTGAACACTGAAGCTTTCTTT | TRBD1 | TRBJ1-1 | NA | TRBV27
CASYISVGRSYNEQFF | TGTGCCAGCTACATTTCGGTGGGTCGTTCCTACAATGAGCAGTTCTTC | NA | TRBJ2-1 | NA | TRBV6-6
CSVDGFTEAFF | TGCAGCGTTGACGGGTTCACTGAAGCTTTCTTT | NA | TRBJ1-1 | few | TRBV29-1
CASSRASGRSSETQYF | TGTGCCAGCAGTCGAGCTAGCGGCAGATCCTCAGAGACCCAGTACTTC | TRBD2 | TRBJ2-5 | NA | TRBV6-1
CSARDYRRSVETQYF | TGCAGTGCTAGAGATTACCGGCGAAGCGTAGAGACCCAGTACTTC | NA | TRBJ2-5 | few | TRBV20-1
CSARIFSYEQYF | TGCAGTGCTCGAATCTTCTCCTACGAGCAGTACTTC | NA | TRBJ2-7 | NA | TRBV20-1
CASSPLVGQANYGYTF | TGCGCCAGCAGCCCGTTGGTGGGACAGGCTAACTATGGCTACACCTTC | TRBD1 | TRBJ1-2 | NA | TRBV5-1
CSARDRSQQETQYF | TGCAGTGCTAGAGATAGGTCTCAACAAGAGACCCAGTACTTC | NA | TRBJ2-5 | NA | TRBV20-1
CASSLAGQGSDYTF | TGTGCCAGCAGCTTAGCGGGACAGGGTAGTGACTACACCTTC | TRBD1 | TRBJ1-2 | NA | TRBV7-2
CASSRSPSAESPKKEQYF | TGTGCCAGCAGTCGGTCCCCTAGCGCGGAATCCCCTAAAAAGGAGCAGTACTTC | NA | TRBJ2-4 | NA | TRBV6-1
CAISEVGLDGYTF | TGTGCCATCAGTGAAGTGGGGCTGGATGGCTACACCTTC | NA | TRBJ1-2 | few | TRBV10-3